This TCR beta chain came from a study of shared clonotypes between healthy human individuals. Study-wide background: Each donor contributed plates that comprised three CD4 naive, three CD4 memory, two CD8 naive and one CD8 memory.

As for this clone: Its antigen is as yet unknown.

An even split of each subset's genomic DNA across several immunoSEQ plates was performed. The method was immunoSEQ multiplex PCR; TCRdb's version includes in-frame clones alone and lacks a portion of them. The data contain more than 550,000 clones, around 91% of them singletons. Broader study findings: Researchers found naive subsets generally carried larger estimated richness than memory subsets.

Donors comprised only Caucasian adults living in Nashville, Tennessee. The CDR3 covers 15 residues. Germline V gene data show CDR1 as MNHEY and CDR2 as SMNVEV (reference sequence). Between the trimmed V and J ends, which lost 5 bases and 3 bases, there was a span of 14 bases. The sequence was collected from a man between 18 and 35 years old in good health. Some clones in this sample may be carry-over from other donors' samples. Sample: memory CD8+ T cells from PBMCs. The subset is: CD45RO+ cells pooled with CCR7-negative TemRA cells. V and J are TRBV27 and TRBJ1-5, with D possibly being TRBD1 (6 bases). The CDR3 region has the DNA TGTGCCAGCAGTCCGGACAGAACCTACAATCAGCCCCAGCATTTT. Translated, it gives CASSPDRTYNQPQHF.